This T cell receptor beta chain originates from a study of blood T cell repertoires in COVID-19. Across the whole study: The United States, Italy and Spain supplied acute and convalescent COVID-19 samples. From T cells, B-cell-depleted T cells, or PBMCs came the material, which was cDNA or gDNA.

The data were produced by immunoSEQ multiplex PCR, yet TCRdb's version contains in-frame clones alone and is incomplete. The table has roughly 6,800 clones, 80% to 90% seen once. The specimen sequenced was peripheral blood. This receptor was taken from a human donor with active COVID-19. The donor label of this sample is uncertain.

CDR3: CASSDGTSEHNEQFF. CDR3 bases: TGCGCCAGCAGCGACGGGACTAGCGAGCACAATGAGCAGTTCTTC. V is TRBV5-1 and J is TRBJ2-1, with 10 positions matching TRBD2. This CDR3 has 15 amino acids. Trimming at V came to 4 bases and at J to 5 bases, leaving 6 bases not matched to a gene. CDR1 and CDR2 (germline): SGHRS, YFSETQ.